The sequence of this TCR beta chain was determined in a study of cytomegalovirus exposure and HLA in healthy donors. V shed 4 bases and J 1 base; nucleotides not matched to a gene: 4. CDR3 length equals 16 residues. Germline values: CDR1 SGHTA, CDR2 FQGNSA. PCR employed 60 Vbeta and 13 Jbeta primers. Assay used: immunoSEQ multiplex PCR; TCRdb lists only in-frame clones, some missing. The table has tens of thousands of clones, around 89% seen once; the top ten hold about 2.5%. Study conclusions and caveats: A few V segments could not be told apart, such as TRBV6-2 and TRBV6-3, and were left out. The study flagged some 170 TCR beta chains as cytomegalovirus-associated. In a later analysis, TCR beta V- and J-gene trimming showed a link to a missense DCLRE1C variant.

This clone has just one count. Its target is unknown. This TCR was sampled from a young man in good health and CMV-seronegative. This chain uses TRBV7-2 with TRBJ2-2; 9 bases agree with TRBD1. The sample consisted of PBMCs. CDR3 sequence (DNA): TGTGCCAGCAGCTCACAGGGGGCCCTGAACACCGGGGAGCTGTTTTTT. Translation gives CASSSQGALNTGELFF.